The clone carrying this T cell receptor (beta chain) has at least ten counts. This CDR3 has 14 amino acids. CDR1 and CDR2 from the germline V gene are SGHRS and YFSETQ. Losses at the gene ends were 5 bases for V and 6 bases for J; bases not matched to a gene: 5. With 10-nucleotide random UMIs, 5'RACE was used to make the cDNA. TCRdb reprocessed the 5' RACE reads via MiXCR and lists one record per CDR3 protein. Among more than 75,000 distinct CDR3 sequences listed, around 10% were seen once. The source of the sample is a study of neurological immune-mediated disorders. Healthy control participants comprised blood bank volunteers in Maryland, USA.

The sequence was obtained from a man in his forties or fifties in good health. The sequenced material came from PBMCs. The chain carries TRBV5-1 and TRBJ2-1; 10 positions match TRBD2. The CDR3 coding sequence is TGCGCCAGCAGTTTCGGGACTAGCGTCAATGAGCAGTTCTTC. This encodes CASSFGTSVNEQFF.